The rows below give T cell receptor beta chains drawn from one sample of a study of blood T cell repertoires in COVID-19. Data came from immunoSEQ multiplex PCR; TCRdb stores just in-frame clones and leaves some out. The table has tens of thousands of clones, about 83% seen once. What was sequenced was peripheral blood. Receptors were obtained from a human donor in a cohort sampled during active COVID-19. Each CDR3 is given with its conserved first and last residue. Each record gives: V gene, J gene, D gene, clone size, CDR3 DNA, CDR3 protein. D genes are given only for firm matches. Expanded clones are given a class, and other clones once, few, many or no size at all.

V gene: TRBV5-4; J gene: TRBJ2-5; D gene: TRBD1; clone size: .; CDR3 DNA: TGTGCCAGCAGCTTGGCCAACAGGGGGCCCGAAGAGACCCAGTACTTC; CDR3 protein: CASSLANRGPEETQYF
V gene: TRBV28; J gene: TRBJ1-4; D gene: .; clone size: once; CDR3 DNA: TGTGCCAGCAGTTTGGCGGGAACAGGCAATAATGAAAAACTGTTTTTT; CDR3 protein: CASSLAGTGNNEKLFF
V gene: TRBV6-5; J gene: TRBJ1-1; D gene: .; clone size: .; CDR3 DNA: TGTGCCAGCAGTTACAGCGCGGGGGCTGCTGAAGCTTTCTTT; CDR3 protein: CASSYSAGAAEAFF
V gene: TRBV19; J gene: TRBJ2-7; D gene: TRBD1; clone size: .; CDR3 DNA: TGTGCCAGTAGTAAACAGGGGGCGAGGGACGAGCAGTACTTC; CDR3 protein: CASSKQGARDEQYF
V gene: TRBV5-1; J gene: TRBJ2-7; D gene: TRBD2; clone size: .; CDR3 DNA: TGCGCCAGCAGCTTGGGCGGGAGATCCTCCTACGAGCAGTACTTC; CDR3 protein: CASSLGGRSSYEQYF
V gene: TRBV27; J gene: TRBJ2-1; D gene: .; clone size: .; CDR3 DNA: TGTGCCAGCTCCCGGTGGGGGCTGGCTAAGAATGAGCAGTTCTTC; CDR3 protein: CASSRWGLAKNEQFF
V gene: TRBV7-2; J gene: TRBJ2-1; D gene: TRBD2; clone size: .; CDR3 DNA: TGTGCCAGCAGGGCTACTAGCGACCCTCCTTCCTACAATGAGCAGTTCTTC; CDR3 protein: CASRATSDPPSYNEQFF
V gene: TRBV2; J gene: TRBJ1-6; D gene: TRBD1; clone size: once; CDR3 DNA: TGTGCCAGCAGAGCAGATGGACAGGTTAATTCACCCCTCCACTTT; CDR3 protein: CASRADGQVNSPLHF
V gene: TRBV27; J gene: TRBJ1-1; D gene: TRBD1; clone size: .; CDR3 DNA: TGTGCCAGCAGTTCACAGGGGCCGATAAACACTGAAGCTTTCTTT; CDR3 protein: CASSSQGPINTEAFF
V gene: TRBV19; J gene: TRBJ1-1; D gene: .; clone size: .; CDR3 DNA: TGTGCCAGTAGCCCATCGAGGTTCACTGAAGCTTTCTTT; CDR3 protein: CASSPSRFTEAFF
V gene: TRBV14; J gene: TRBJ2-4; D gene: TRBD1; clone size: .; CDR3 DNA: TGTGCCAGCAGCCAAGATCGCATCGGGACAGGACTTATAGCCAAAAACATTCAGTACTTC; CDR3 protein: CASSQDRIGTGLIAKNIQYF
V gene: TRBV7-6; J gene: TRBJ2-1; D gene: TRBD2; clone size: .; CDR3 DNA: TGTGCCAGCAGCCCAGCGCGGGGGAGCTCCTACAATGAGCAGTTCTTC; CDR3 protein: CASSPARGSSYNEQFF
V gene: TRBV28; J gene: TRBJ2-7; D gene: TRBD2; clone size: .; CDR3 DNA: TGTGCCAGCAGTTTACAGGTAGCGGGAAGATACGAGCAGTACTTC; CDR3 protein: CASSLQVAGRYEQYF
V gene: TRBV15; J gene: TRBJ1-5; D gene: .; clone size: .; CDR3 DNA: TGTGCCACCAGCAGAGATCCCCTGAATCAGCCCCAGCATTTT; CDR3 protein: CATSRDPLNQPQHF
V gene: TRBV27; J gene: TRBJ1-2; D gene: .; clone size: few; CDR3 DNA: TGTGCCAGCAGTTTAAGAGTCCACTATGGCTACACCTTC; CDR3 protein: CASSLRVHYGYTF
V gene: TRBV6-5; J gene: TRBJ1-1; D gene: .; clone size: .; CDR3 DNA: TGTGCCAGCAGTTACTCCGGCGCAAGGGGGAACACTGAAGCTTTCTTT; CDR3 protein: CASSYSGARGNTEAFF
V gene: TRBV11-1; J gene: TRBJ2-1; D gene: .; clone size: .; CDR3 DNA: TGTGCCAGCAGCCCAGGCAATGAGCAGTTCTTC; CDR3 protein: CASSPGNEQFF
V gene: TRBV4-2; J gene: TRBJ2-1; D gene: TRBD1; clone size: .; CDR3 DNA: TGTGCCAGCAGCCAAACGACAGGGGGCTACAATGAGCAGTTCTTC; CDR3 protein: CASSQTTGGYNEQFF
V gene: TRBV29-1; J gene: TRBJ2-1; D gene: TRBD2; clone size: .; CDR3 DNA: TGCAGCGTTGATGAGGGAGGGGTCTACAATGAGCAGTTCTTC; CDR3 protein: CSVDEGGVYNEQFF
V gene: TRBV5-1; J gene: TRBJ2-3; D gene: TRBD2; clone size: .; CDR3 DNA: TGCGCCAGCAGCCTAGGACTAGCGAACCCCACAGATACGCAGTATTTT; CDR3 protein: CASSLGLANPTDTQYF
V gene: TRBV6-1; J gene: TRBJ1-5; D gene: .; clone size: .; CDR3 DNA: TGTGCCAGCAGTGAAGCATCACAGATCAATCAGCCCCAGCATTTT; CDR3 protein: CASSEASQINQPQHF
V gene: TRBV9; J gene: TRBJ2-5; D gene: TRBD2; clone size: .; CDR3 DNA: TGTGCCAGCAGCCCGGGGGGGGCGGGAGAAGAGACCCAGTACTTC; CDR3 protein: CASSPGGAGEETQYF
V gene: TRBV28; J gene: TRBJ1-5; D gene: .; clone size: .; CDR3 DNA: TGTGCCAGCAGTTTATGGTTCAGGGAAGGCAATCAGCCCCAGCATTTT; CDR3 protein: CASSLWFREGNQPQHF